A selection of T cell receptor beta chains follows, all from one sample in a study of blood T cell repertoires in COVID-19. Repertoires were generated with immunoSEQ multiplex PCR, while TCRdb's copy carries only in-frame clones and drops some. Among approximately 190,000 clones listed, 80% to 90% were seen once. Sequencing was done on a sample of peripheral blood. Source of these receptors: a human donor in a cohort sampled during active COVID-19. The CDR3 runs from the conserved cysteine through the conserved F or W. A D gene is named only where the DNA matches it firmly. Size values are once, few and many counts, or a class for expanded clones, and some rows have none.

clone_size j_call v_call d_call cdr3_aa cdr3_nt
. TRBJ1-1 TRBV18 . CASSTANRNTEAFF TGTGCCAGCTCAACGGCTAACAGGAACACTGAAGCTTTCTTT
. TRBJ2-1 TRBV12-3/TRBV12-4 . CASRLGHEQFF TGTGCCAGCAGATTGGGGCATGAGCAGTTCTTC
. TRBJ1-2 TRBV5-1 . CASSPRRVPLLHEGYTF TGCGCCAGCAGCCCGCGCCGGGTCCCCCTTCTACATGAGGGCTACACCTTC
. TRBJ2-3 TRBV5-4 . CASSLWGGTDTQYF TGTGCCAGCAGCTTGTGGGGGGGCACAGATACGCAGTATTTT
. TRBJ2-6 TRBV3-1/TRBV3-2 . CASSVLSGANVLTF TGTGCCAGCAGCGTACTCTCTGGGGCCAACGTCCTGACTTTC
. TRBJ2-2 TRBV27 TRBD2 CASSFTGRAAGELFF TGTGCCAGCAGTTTCACCGGGAGGGCAGCCGGGGAGCTGTTTTTT
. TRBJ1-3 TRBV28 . CASSLARNTIYF TGTGCCAGCAGTTTGGCCAGGAACACCATATATTTT
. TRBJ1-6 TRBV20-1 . CSASVGGDSPLHF TGCAGTGCCAGTGTCGGGGGTGATTCACCCCTCCACTTT
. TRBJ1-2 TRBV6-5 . CASSTTWTDFYGYTF TGTGCCAGCAGTACCACCTGGACAGATTTCTATGGCTACACCTTC
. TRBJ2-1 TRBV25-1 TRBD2 CASSETSGSYNEQFF TGTGCCAGCAGTGAAACTAGCGGCTCCTACAATGAGCAGTTCTTC
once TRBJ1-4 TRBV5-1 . CASRITAANEKLFF TGCGCCAGCAGAATCACCGCGGCTAATGAAAAACTGTTTTTT
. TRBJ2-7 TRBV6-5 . CASLFTGSSYEQYF TGTGCCAGCCTCTTTACCGGGAGCTCCTACGAGCAGTACTTC
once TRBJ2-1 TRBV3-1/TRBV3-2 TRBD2 CASSQEFPSGVGNEQFF TGTGCCAGCAGCCAAGAATTCCCTAGCGGTGTGGGAAATGAGCAGTTCTTC
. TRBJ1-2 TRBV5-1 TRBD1 CASSLGTDGYTF TGCGCCAGCAGCCTTGGGACAGACGGCTACACCTTC
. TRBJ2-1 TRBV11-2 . CASSFKLEGYNEQFF TGTGCCAGCAGCTTCAAACTAGAAGGCTACAATGAGCAGTTCTTC
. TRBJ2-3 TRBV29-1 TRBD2 CSVSPAGVTDTQYF TGCAGCGTATCGCCCGCGGGGGTCACAGATACGCAGTATTTT
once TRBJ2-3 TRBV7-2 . CASSFQVPDTQYF TGTGCCAGCAGCTTCCAGGTCCCAGATACGCAGTATTTT
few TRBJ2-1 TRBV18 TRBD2 CASSRLGTSGNNEQFF TGTGCCAGCTCGCGACTAGGGACTAGCGGGAACAATGAGCAGTTCTTC